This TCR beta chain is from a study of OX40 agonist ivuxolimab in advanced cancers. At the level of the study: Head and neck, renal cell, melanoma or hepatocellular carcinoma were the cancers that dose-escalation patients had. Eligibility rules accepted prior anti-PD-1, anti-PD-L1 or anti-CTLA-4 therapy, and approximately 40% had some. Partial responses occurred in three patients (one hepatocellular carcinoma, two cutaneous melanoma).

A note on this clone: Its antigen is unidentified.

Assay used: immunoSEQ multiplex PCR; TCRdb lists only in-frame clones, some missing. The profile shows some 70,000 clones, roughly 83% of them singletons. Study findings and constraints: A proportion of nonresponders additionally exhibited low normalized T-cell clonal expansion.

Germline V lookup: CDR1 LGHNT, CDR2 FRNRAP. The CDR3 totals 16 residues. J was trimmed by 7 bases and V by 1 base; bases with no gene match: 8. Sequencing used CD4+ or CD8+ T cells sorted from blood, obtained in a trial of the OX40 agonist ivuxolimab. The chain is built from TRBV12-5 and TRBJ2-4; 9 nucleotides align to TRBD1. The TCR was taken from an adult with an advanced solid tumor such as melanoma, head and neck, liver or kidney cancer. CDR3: CASGLATGGALNIQYF. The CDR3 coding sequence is TGTGCTAGTGGTTTGGCTACAGGGGGCGCATTGAACATTCAGTACTTC.